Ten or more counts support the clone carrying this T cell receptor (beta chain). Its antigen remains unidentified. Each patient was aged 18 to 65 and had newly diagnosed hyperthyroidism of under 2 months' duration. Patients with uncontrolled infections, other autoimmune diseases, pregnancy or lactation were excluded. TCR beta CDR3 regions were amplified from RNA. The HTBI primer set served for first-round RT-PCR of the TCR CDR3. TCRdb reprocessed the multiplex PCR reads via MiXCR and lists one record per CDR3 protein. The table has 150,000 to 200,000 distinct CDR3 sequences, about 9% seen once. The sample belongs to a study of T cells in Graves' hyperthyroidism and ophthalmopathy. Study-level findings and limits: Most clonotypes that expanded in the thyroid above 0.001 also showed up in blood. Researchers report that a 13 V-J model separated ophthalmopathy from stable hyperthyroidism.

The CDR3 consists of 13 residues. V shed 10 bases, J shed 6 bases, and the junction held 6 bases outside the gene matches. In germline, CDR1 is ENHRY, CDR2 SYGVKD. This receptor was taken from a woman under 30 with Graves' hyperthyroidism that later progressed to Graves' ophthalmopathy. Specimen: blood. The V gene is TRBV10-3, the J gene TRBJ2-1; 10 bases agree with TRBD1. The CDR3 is CATRTGGSNEQFF. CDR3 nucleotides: TGTGCCACCAGGACAGGGGGTTCCAATGAGCAGTTCTTC.